The rows below give T cell receptor beta chains drawn from one sample of a study of T cell responses to AZD1222 COVID-19 vaccine. Some clones are missing from TCRdb's copy, which holds only in-frame ones; the method was immunoSEQ multiplex PCR. The sample includes about 130,000 clones, more than 80% of them seen just once. Sequenced material: peripheral blood, taken on day 0 of AZD1222 vaccination. The receptor set was obtained from an adult in good health. CDR3s include the opening cysteine and the closing phenylalanine or tryptophan. D genes are given only for firm matches. Only some rows state a clone size, as once, few, many or a class for expanded clones.

TRBV27	.	TRBJ1-1	TRBD1	CASSPRDRAVAEAFF	TGTGCCAGCAGTCCGCGGGACAGGGCAGTAGCTGAAGCTTTCTTT
TRBV7-9	once	TRBJ2-3	TRBD2	CASSPTSIAGAGTDTQYF	TGTGCCAGCAGCCCCACGTCCATAGCGGGGGCAGGCACAGATACGCAGTATTTT
TRBV6-5	.	TRBJ2-2	TRBD1	CASRMGQGVAGELFF	TGTGCCAGCAGAATGGGACAGGGGGTTGCCGGGGAGCTGTTTTTT
TRBV6-6	.	TRBJ1-4	TRBD1	CASSSGQGIEKLFF	TGTGCCAGCAGTTCCGGACAGGGAATTGAAAAACTGTTTTTT
TRBV6-4	.	TRBJ1-2	.	CASSTSGAVGYGYTF	TGTGCCAGCAGTACCTCTGGGGCAGTCGGCTATGGCTACACCTTC
TRBV3-1/TRBV3-2	.	TRBJ1-1	.	CASSQFRQVNTEAFF	TGTGCCAGCAGCCAGTTTCGACAAGTGAACACTGAAGCTTTCTTT
TRBV19	.	TRBJ2-5	TRBD2	CASSRKRGFQETQYF	TGTGCCAGTAGTAGGAAGCGGGGGTTCCAAGAGACCCAGTACTTC
TRBV28	.	TRBJ2-2	.	CASSIIRVLNTGELFF	TGTGCCAGCAGCATTATCCGGGTCCTGAACACCGGGGAGCTGTTTTTT
TRBV7-2	.	TRBJ1-2	TRBD1	CASSRDRQYGYTF	TGTGCCAGCAGCCGGGACAGACAATATGGCTACACCTTC
TRBV6-5	.	TRBJ2-7	TRBD1	CASSWTGGGEQYF	TGTGCCAGCAGTTGGACAGGGGGCGGCGAGCAGTACTTC
TRBV10-3	few	TRBJ1-2	.	CAISELDGYTF	TGTGCCATCAGTGAGTTGGATGGCTACACCTTC
TRBV29-1	once	TRBJ1-1	.	CSVEASGDTEAFF	TGCAGCGTTGAAGCCTCTGGTGACACTGAAGCTTTCTTT
TRBV21-1	few	TRBJ1-2	.	CASSKVKGGYTF	TGTGCCAGCAGCAAAGTAAAGGGTGGCTACACCTTC
TRBV10-3	.	TRBJ1-5	.	CAISEGDTDQPQHF	TGTGCCATCAGTGAGGGGGACACAGATCAGCCCCAGCATTTT
TRBV30	.	TRBJ1-3	.	CAWSATTGTGNTIYF	TGTGCCTGGAGTGCCACCACAGGGACCGGAAACACCATATATTTT
TRBV29-1	few	TRBJ1-1	TRBD1	CSADRTGMNTEAFF	TGCAGCGCTGACCGGACAGGGATGAACACTGAAGCTTTCTTT
TRBV6-4	.	TRBJ1-2	TRBD1	CASSDHGTGKGYTF	TGTGCCAGCAGTGACCACGGGACAGGGAAAGGCTACACCTTC
TRBV5-4	.	TRBJ2-2	TRBD1	CASSRPQTGISGELFF	TGTGCCAGCAGCCGGCCCCAGACAGGGATCTCCGGGGAGCTGTTTTTT
TRBV25-1	.	TRBJ1-6	TRBD1	CASSGLQGNSPLHF	TGTGCCAGCAGTGGCCTACAGGGGAATTCACCCCTCCACTTT